The present entry profiles one T cell receptor (beta chain) with its context. The sample comes from a study of blood T cell repertoires in COVID-19. Profiled with immunoSEQ multiplex PCR; TCRdb holds only in-frame clones, not every one. The top ten hold roughly 9.8% of the sample, which has 200,000 to 300,000 clones, 86% seen once. Source material: peripheral blood. The TCR originated in a man aged 35-49 years who had recovered from COVID-19.

The CDR3 region is CASSLRAGITAKNIQYF. The CDR3 DNA is TGTGCCAGCAGCTTGAGGGCGGGCATCACAGCCAAAAACATTCAGTACTTC. The chain joins TRBV5-6 to TRBJ2-4; weak D call: TRBD2 (5 bases). Per germline, CDR1 SGHDT and CDR2 YYEEEE. This CDR3 region has 17 residues. V was shortened by 1 base and J by 0 bases, with 14 bases between the two germline ends.